This T cell receptor (beta chain) emerged from a study of T cell responses to AZD1222 COVID-19 vaccine. Per germline, CDR1 MNHNS and CDR2 SASEGT. V shed 1 base and J 7 bases; nucleotides not matched to a gene: 4. The CDR3 spans 14 residues. Study findings and constraints: Among AZD1222 vaccinees, only six or seven were seropositive at baseline. Females outnumbered males among donors, who were mostly white British; clonal diversity was possibly underestimated.

With regard to this clone: Its antigen is unidentified.

Assay: immunoSEQ multiplex PCR; the TCRdb copy retains only in-frame clones and omits some. The sample records 80,000 to 100,000 clones, around nine tenths being singletons. This chain links TRBV6-1 with TRBJ1-5; 7 nucleotides line up with TRBD1. This sequence was found in an adult in good health. The material sequenced was peripheral blood, taken on day 0 of AZD1222 vaccination. Here the CDR3 reads CASSEGAGGQPQHF. The CDR3 DNA reads TGTGCCAGCAGTGAAGGGGCAGGGGGGCAGCCCCAGCATTTT.